This paragraph covers one T cell receptor (beta chain) sequence. The antigen is unknown. This sample is part of a study of shared clonotypes between healthy human individuals. The CDR3 has 13 amino acids. Trimming took 4 bases from V and 6 from J, leaving 12 bases between them. Looked up from germline, CDR1 is SQVTM and CDR2 is ANQGSEA. Donors were Caucasian adults residing in Nashville, Tennessee, USA. Findings and limits, study-wide: Incompleteness in sorted-subset sequencing, despite large depth, was shown by rarefaction. It was observed that roughly 4.8% of naive CD4 clonotypes were shared across a few donors.

Produced via immunoSEQ multiplex PCR; TCRdb's table is partial and in-frame only. The data show roughly 1,500,000 clones, with 97% to 99% seen just once and around 0.38% held by the top ten. Sequencing input: naive CD4+ T cells sorted from blood. Subset of the sample: CD45RA+ positively selected. The source of this sequence is a man aged 25-45 years in good health. This chain uses TRBV29-1 with TRBJ2-2; D assignment may be TRBD1 or TRBD2 (5 bases each). The CDR3 loop reads CSVGSLGAGELFF. In DNA form, the CDR3 reads TGCAGCGTTGGCTCCTTGGGGGCCGGGGAGCTGTTTTTT.